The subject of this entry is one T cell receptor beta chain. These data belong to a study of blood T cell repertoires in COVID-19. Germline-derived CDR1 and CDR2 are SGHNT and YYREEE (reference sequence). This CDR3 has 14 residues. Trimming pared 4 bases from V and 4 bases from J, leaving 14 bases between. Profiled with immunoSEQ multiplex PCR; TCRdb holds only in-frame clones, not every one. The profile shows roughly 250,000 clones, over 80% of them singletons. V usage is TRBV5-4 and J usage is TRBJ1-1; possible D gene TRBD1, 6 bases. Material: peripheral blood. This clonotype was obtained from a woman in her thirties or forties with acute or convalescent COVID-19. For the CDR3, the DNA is TGTGCCAGCAGCCCCGGGGGGGGCACCACTGAAGCTTTCTTT. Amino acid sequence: CASSPGGGTTEAFF.